This T cell receptor (beta chain) was captured by sequencing in a study of technical replicates of blood from a handful of donors. The sample holds one count of this clone. The repertoire was sequenced with immunoSEQ multiplex PCR; TCRdb's copy has only in-frame clones and lacks some. The sample includes roughly 100,000 clones, 90% to 97% of them seen just once. Germline CDR1 is SGDLS and CDR2 is YYNGEE. Trimming took off 4 bases at V and 5 bases at J, with 21 bases between the two ends. There are 17 residues in the CDR3. Sequenced sample: T cells isolated from PBMCs. The sequence was collected from a human donor in good health. The chain recombines TRBV9 with TRBJ1-4; tentative D call: TRBD1 (5 bases). CDR3 coding DNA: TGTGCCAGCAGCCCCCAACTCCCTGACAGTAGAAATGAAAAACTGTTTTTT. The encoded protein is CASSPQLPDSRNEKLFF.